This is a list of T cell receptor beta chains from one sample in a study of T-cell reconstitution after alpha-beta-depleted transplantation in children. TCRdb analysed the PCR reads with MiXCR anew, one entry per CDR3 protein. Of about 6,800 distinct CDR3 sequences listed, roughly 17% are singletons. This material consisted of PBMCs, taken before TCRalphabeta/CD19-depleted stem cell transplant. The source is a boy under 10 years old with acute lymphoblastic leukemia, due to receive a stem cell transplant. The CDR3 runs from the conserved cysteine through the conserved F or W. The D gene is left open where the match is weak. Some rows mark clone size as missing; the rest say once, few, many or name a class of expanded clone.

TRBD2	medium-sized	TRBV6-5	TRBJ2-5	CASSYKRGGPGETQYF	TGTGCCAGCAGTTACAAGCGGGGGGGCCCTGGAGAGACCCAGTACTTC
TRBD1	-	TRBV18	TRBJ2-2	CASSPLQGAETGELFF	TGTGCCAGCTCACCTTTACAGGGGGCTGAAACCGGGGAGCTGTTTTTT
-	medium-sized	TRBV6-6	TRBJ2-2	CASSTPNTGELFF	TGTGCCAGCAGTACACCGAACACCGGGGAGCTGTTTTTT
TRBD1	medium-sized	TRBV28	TRBJ2-7	CASSFDRGISYEQYF	TGTGCCAGCAGTTTTGACAGGGGGATCTCCTACGAGCAGTACTTC
-	medium-sized	TRBV5-1	TRBJ2-7	CASRAPWTASYEQYF	TGCGCCAGCAGGGCTCCCTGGACAGCCTCCTACGAGCAGTACTTC
-	many	TRBV28	TRBJ2-2	CASSLSLSGELFF	TGTGCCAGCAGTTTATCTCTGAGCGGGGAGCTGTTTTTT
TRBD1	medium-sized	TRBV20-1	TRBJ1-5	CSARSTGGDSQPQHF	TGCAGTGCTAGGAGCACAGGGGGCGATTCACAGCCCCAGCATTTT
-	-	TRBV2	TRBJ1-2	CASQGPGTGYTF	TGTGCCAGCCAGGGGCCAGGGACTGGCTACACCTTC
TRBD2	many	TRBV20-1	TRBJ2-5	CSARALTSWETQYF	TGCAGTGCTAGAGCCCTGACTAGCTGGGAGACCCAGTACTTC
TRBD2	medium-sized	TRBV9	TRBJ2-5	CASSPRGLAGETQYF	TGTGCCAGCAGCCCCCGGGGACTAGCAGGGGAGACCCAGTACTTC
TRBD1	medium-sized	TRBV12-3/TRBV12-4	TRBJ1-2	CASRDRGAYGYTF	TGTGCCAGCAGGGACAGGGGGGCCTATGGCTACACCTTC
-	many	TRBV20-1	TRBJ2-1	CSASVGSNNEQFF	TGCAGTGCTAGCGTAGGTAGCAACAATGAGCAGTTCTTC
-	medium-sized	TRBV7-9	TRBJ2-7	CASSLAGGYEQYF	TGTGCCAGCAGCTTAGCTGGGGGCTACGAGCAGTACTTC
TRBD2	many	TRBV6-2/TRBV6-3	TRBJ2-1	CASSPGTSGRNEQFF	TGTGCCAGCAGCCCCGGGACTAGCGGGAGAAATGAGCAGTTCTTC
-	medium-sized	TRBV5-5	TRBJ2-1	CASSLELETRGHEQFF	TGTGCCAGCAGCTTGGAATTGGAGACTAGAGGGCATGAGCAGTTCTTC